This entry lists 26 T cell receptor beta chains sequenced from one sample in a study of T cell changes during pregnancy in multiple sclerosis. The table came from immunoSEQ multiplex PCR; TCRdb's copy has only in-frame clones and leaves some out. The sample includes approximately 100,000 clones, around 93% seen only once; the top ten take about 0.9%. Sample: peripheral blood, taken before pregnancy. These receptors all stem from a female donor with multiple sclerosis, enrolled in a pregnancy study.

The chain links TRBV18 to TRBJ2-3, with D tentatively TRBD2 (5 bases). Germline CDR1 and CDR2: KGHSH and LQKENI. V lost 0 bases and J lost 1, with 17 bases in between. The CDR3 is made up of 18 amino acids. As DNA, the CDR3 is TGTGCCAGCTCACCACCTCTACATGAAGCGGACCGCACAGATACGCAGTATTTT. Its translation: CASSPPLHEADRTDTQYF.

The chain couples TRBV14 to TRBJ1-1; D gene uncertain. V lost 5 bases and J lost 8, with 12 bases in between. Germline V gene data show CDR1 as SGHDN and CDR2 as FVKESK. This CDR3 has 12 amino acids. CDR3 nucleotide sequence: TGTGCCAGCAGCTATTCTCCCCGGGAAGCTTTCTTT. Its protein is CASSYSPREAFF.

The chain couples TRBV4-3 to TRBJ1-1; TRBD1 agrees at 8 bases. Unmatched junction bases numbered 13, after V lost 1 base and J lost 3 bases. CDR1 and CDR2 from the germline V gene are LGHNA and YSLEER. The CDR3 consists of 18 residues. CDR3 protein: CASSQGYRGNLMDTEAFF. The CDR3 nucleotides read TGCGCCAGCAGCCAAGGCTACAGGGGGAACCTTATGGACACTGAAGCTTTCTTT.

As DNA, the CDR3 is TGTGCCAGCAGCTTAGGGACAGGGATCAACGAGCAGTACTTC. Translating gives CASSLGTGINEQYF. The chain carries TRBV7-7 and TRBJ2-7, with 8 bases fitting TRBD1. CDR1 and CDR2 (germline): SSHAT, FNYEAQ (reference sequence). The ends lost 1 base at V and 5 bases at J; junction bases unmatched: 4. The CDR3 is 14 amino acids.

This clone was observed a few times. This chain uses TRBV30 with TRBJ1-1; D remains ambiguous. CDR3 length: 13 residues. Looked up from germline, CDR1 is GTSNPN and CDR2 is SVGIG (reference sequence). The CDR3 is CVVTRGLNTEAFF. The CDR3 nucleotides read TGTGTCGTGACCAGAGGGTTGAACACTGAAGCTTTCTTT.

The chain uses TRBV11-2 and TRBJ2-7, with 7 positions matching TRBD2. The V and J ends lost 7 bases and 2 bases, in that order; junction bases with no gene match: 20. Germline V gives CDR1 SGHAT, CDR2 FQNNGV. The CDR3 is 18 amino acids. The CDR3 here is CASTGGGAGHMKTYEQYF. The CDR3 bases are TGTGCCAGCACCGGGGGAGGGGCGGGTCACATGAAAACCTACGAGCAGTACTTC.

The chain carries TRBV9 and TRBJ1-1; D is uncertain. Trimming shortened V by 7 bases and J by 5 bases, and 6 bases separated the two germline ends. The CDR3 loop spans 10 amino acids. Germline-derived CDR1 and CDR2 are SGDLS and YYNGEE. CDR3 sequence (DNA): TGTGCCAGCGCCGGGACTGAAGCTTTCTTT. Translated: CASAGTEAFF.

The rearrangement joins TRBV27 to TRBJ1-2, with a weak D call TRBD1 (5 bases). The CDR3 has 14 residues. Germline lookup yields CDR1 MNHEY and CDR2 SMNVEV (reference sequence). V dropped 5 bases and J dropped 4 bases, with 14 bases sitting between them. CDR3: CASSTVQGSYGYTF. CDR3 in DNA: TGTGCCAGCAGTACAGTCCAGGGAAGCTATGGCTACACCTTC.

The J gene is TRBJ1-2, the V gene TRBV5-4, with D tentatively TRBD1 (6 bases). Trimming cost V 8 bases and J 4 bases, with 15 bases left between them. Germline CDR1 reads SGHNT; CDR2 reads YYREEE (reference sequence). The CDR3 loop spans 13 amino acids. The CDR3 sequence: CASRRGGSYGYTF. The CDR3 nucleotides read TGTGCCAGTCGGAGGGGGGGGTCCTATGGCTACACCTTC.

The chain employs TRBV28 and TRBJ1-1; possible D gene TRBD1, 5 bases. The CDR3 has 13 amino acids. The V gene's germline CDR1 is MDHEN and CDR2 SYDVKM. V lost 2 bases and J lost 4, with 8 bases in between. The CDR3 here is CASSLVGATEAFF. The CDR3 coding sequence is TGTGCCAGCAGTTTAGTAGGGGCCACTGAAGCTTTCTTT.

This rearrangement joins TRBV27 to TRBJ1-5, with TRBD1 matching 10 bases. This CDR3 comprises 15 residues. Per germline, CDR1 MNHEY and CDR2 SMNVEV (reference sequence). Germline trimming cut 8 bases from V and 8 bases from J; bases unmatched to any gene: 12. CDR3 loop: CASAGTGASREPQHF. Written as DNA, the CDR3 is TGTGCCAGCGCCGGGACAGGGGCTTCCAGGGAGCCCCAGCATTTT.

The V gene is TRBV6-1, the J gene TRBJ2-4, with 7 nucleotides matching TRBD1. CDR3 length: 18 residues. CDR1 MNHNS and CDR2 SASEGT come from the germline V gene. The V segment lost 2 bases and the J segment 0 bases; nucleotides outside the gene matches: 10. In DNA, the CDR3 is TGTGCCAGCAGTGAAAAGGGGGCTACAGCTTTAGCCAAAAACATTCAGTACTTC. As protein: CASSEKGATALAKNIQYF.

The chain joins TRBV28 to TRBJ1-5; 9 bases line up with TRBD1. Per germline, CDR1 MDHEN and CDR2 SYDVKM. This CDR3 has 14 amino acids. Germline trimming cut 6 bases from V and 4 bases from J; bases unmatched to any gene: 4. Written as DNA, the CDR3 is TGTGCCAGCAGACAGGGGGCAGGTAATCAGCCCCAGCATTTT. The encoded protein is CASRQGAGNQPQHF.

V usage is TRBV29-1 and J usage is TRBJ1-1; D not certain. This CDR3 is 12 amino acids long. Trimming left V 2 bases short and J 6 bases short, with 10 bases between. CDR1 is SQVTM, CDR2 ANQGSEA, per germline. CDR3 coding DNA: TGCAGCGTTGAACCGGGATCGGCTGAAGCTTTCTTT. This sequence encodes CSVEPGSAEAFF.

This chain uses TRBV27 with TRBJ1-5, with 8 nucleotides matching TRBD1. With 6 bases clipped from V and 2 bases from J, the junction kept 3 bases outside the gene matches. Germline CDR1 is MNHEY and CDR2 is SMNVEV (reference sequence). CDR3 length: 14 residues. DNA of the CDR3: TGTGCCAGCAGCGGACAGGGTGGCAATCAGCCCCAGCATTTT. Protein: CASSGQGGNQPQHF.

This chain joins TRBV6-1 and TRBJ2-1, with 8 bases fitting TRBD2. The trim removed 1 base at V and 0 bases at J, leaving 2 bases unmatched. CDR3 length: 16 amino acids. CDR1 is MNHNS and CDR2 is SASEGT in the germline V gene. The CDR3 DNA sequence: TGTGCCAGCAGTGAAGTGGGGACTAGCTCCTACAATGAGCAGTTCTTC. The encoded protein is CASSEVGTSSYNEQFF.

The V call is TRBV6-1, the J call TRBJ1-4; TRBD1 matches 9 bases. The CDR3 has 17 amino acids. V gave up 2 bases and J gave up 7 bases; unmatched junction bases: 11. CDR1 and CDR2 from the germline V gene are MNHNS and SASEGT. The CDR3 here is CASSELGGGTGTEKLFF. For the CDR3, the DNA is TGTGCCAGCAGTGAACTAGGGGGGGGGACAGGGACTGAAAAACTGTTTTTT.

The genes are TRBV11-2 and TRBJ2-3; TRBD2 matches at 8 bases. Germline lookup yields CDR1 SGHAT and CDR2 FQNNGV. The CDR3 has 15 amino acids. The V and J ends lost 5 bases and 6 bases, in that order; junction bases with no gene match: 10. The CDR3 loop is CASSPISGSVDTQYF. The CDR3 bases are TGTGCCAGCAGCCCTATAAGCGGGAGTGTGGATACGCAGTATTTT. Filled out from reference TRBV11-2 and TRBJ2-3, the complete variable domain reads EAGVAQSPRYKIIEKRQSVAFWCNPISGHATLYWYQQILGQGPKLLIQFQNNGVVDDSQLPKDRFSAERLKGVDSTLKIQPAKLEDSAVYLCASSPISGSVDTQYFGPGTRLTVL.

The chain links TRBV7-9 to TRBJ1-5; D gene uncertain. Deletions cut 1 base from V and 4 bases from J, with 5 bases between. CDR3 length: 13 amino acids. The germline V gene has CDR1 SEHNR and CDR2 FQNEAQ (reference sequence). Here the CDR3 reads CASSLDSNQPQHF. In nucleotides, the CDR3 is TGTGCCAGCAGCTTAGACAGTAATCAGCCCCAGCATTTT.

The V gene is TRBV7-3, the J gene TRBJ2-3; D may be TRBD1 (6 bases). Germline V gene sequence: CDR1 SGHTA, CDR2 FQGTGA. This CDR3 spans 14 amino acids. Trimming pared 3 bases from V and 2 bases from J, leaving 9 bases between. CDR3 DNA: TGTGCCAGCAGCTTGGACAGCGCCACAGATACGCAGTATTTT. Translated: CASSLDSATDTQYF. Supplemented by reference TRBV7-3 and TRBJ2-3, the full variable domain reads GAGVSQTPSNKVTEKGKYVELRCDPISGHTALYWYRQSLGQGPEFLIYFQGTGAADDSGLPNDRFFAVRPEGSVSTLKIQRTERGDSAVYLCASSLDSATDTQYFGPGTRLTVL.

The CDR3 nucleotides are TGTGCCAGCAGCTTAGTCCTCGGACAGCAAGAGACCCAGTACTTC. Amino acids: CASSLVLGQQETQYF. J is TRBJ2-5 and V is TRBV7-9; D might be TRBD1 (6 bases). Trimming took off 1 base at V and 2 bases at J, with 11 bases between the two ends. CDR3 length: 15 residues. CDR1 SEHNR and CDR2 FQNEAQ come from the germline V gene (reference sequence).

The chain combines TRBV19 with TRBJ1-2; tentatively, D is TRBD1 (6 bases). This CDR3 comprises 14 residues. Germline V gene data show CDR1 as LNHDA and CDR2 as SQIVND (reference sequence). V was pared by 5 bases and J by 4 bases, with 14 bases between. The CDR3: CASSLRGRPYGYTF. CDR3 in DNA: TGTGCCAGTAGTCTCAGGGGTCGCCCCTATGGCTACACCTTC. The entire variable domain, with the rest obtained from reference TRBV19 and TRBJ1-2, is as follows: DGGITQSPKYLFRKEGQNVTLSCEQNLNHDAMYWYRQDPGQGLRLIYYSQIVNDFQKGDIAEGYSVSREKKESFPLTVTSAQKNPTAFYLCASSLRGRPYGYTFGSGTRLTVV.

The chain joins TRBV15 to TRBJ1-2; D is unclear. Per the germline V gene, CDR1 is LNHNV and CDR2 is YYDKDF (reference sequence). CDR3 length equals 14 residues. Trimming stripped 0 bases from V and 5 bases from J, with 10 bases between. CDR3 in amino acids: CATSREVSRYGYTF. The CDR3 DNA reads TGTGCCACCAGCAGAGAAGTGAGTCGGTATGGCTACACCTTC.

In this sample, this clone turned up a few times. The chain employs TRBV14 and TRBJ1-1; a weak D match, TRBD1 (5 bases). Germline CDR1 and CDR2: SGHDN and FVKESK. V lost 0 bases to trimming and J lost 4 bases, with 12 bases between them. The CDR3 runs to 15 residues. CDR3 in DNA: TGTGCCAGCAGCCAAGAAATGGGACTCGGCACTGAAGCTTTCTTT. Translating it yields CASSQEMGLGTEAFF.

This clone was observed a single time. The chain joins TRBV5-1 to TRBJ2-7; D not certain. CDR3 size: 16 residues. Germline CDR1 and CDR2: SGHRS and YFSETQ. V gave up 0 bases and J gave up 1 base, with 14 bases separating them. CDR3 region: CASSLEAAHESYEQYF. As DNA, the CDR3 is TGCGCCAGCAGCTTGGAGGCGGCGCATGAATCCTACGAGCAGTACTTC.

The V call is TRBV5-4, the J call TRBJ2-7, with TRBD2 as a possible D gene (5 bases). Trimming stripped 7 bases from V and 6 bases from J, with 20 bases between. Germline values: CDR1 SGHNT, CDR2 YYREEE (reference sequence). This CDR3 spans 14 amino acids. CDR3 bases: TGTGCCAGCTCTACCGTTACTCTAAGCGGCGAGCAGTACTTC. It specifies CASSTVTLSGEQYF.